Only a few counts were recorded for the clone carrying this TCR beta chain. TCRdb re-called the 5' RACE reads with MiXCR, one entry per CDR3 protein. Of about 900,000 distinct CDR3 sequences listed, around 12% are singletons. This sample is drawn from a study of identical twins. V gave up 5 bases and J gave up 3 bases, with 14 bases separating them. Germline CDR1 and CDR2: SGHNT and YENEEA. The CDR3 extends over 14 amino acids. These data were also filed under a second study, of yellow fever vaccine responses in identical twins.

This sequence joins TRBV11-3 and TRBJ2-7; D is uncertain. Material: PBMCs. The TCR originated in a woman younger than 35 in good health. The CDR3 spells CASSPPTRIYEQYF. The CDR3 DNA reads as TGTGCCAGCAGCCCACCGACAAGAATCTACGAGCAGTACTTC.